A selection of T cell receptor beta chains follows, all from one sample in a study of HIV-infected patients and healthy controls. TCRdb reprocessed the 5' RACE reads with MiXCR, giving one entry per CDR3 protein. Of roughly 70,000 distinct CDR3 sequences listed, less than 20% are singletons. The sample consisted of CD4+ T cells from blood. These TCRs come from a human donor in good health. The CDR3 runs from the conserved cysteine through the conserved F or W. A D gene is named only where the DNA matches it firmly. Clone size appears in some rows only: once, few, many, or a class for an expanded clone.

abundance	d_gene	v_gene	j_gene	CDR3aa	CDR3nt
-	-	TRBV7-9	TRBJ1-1	CASSSGLYEAFF	TGTGCCAGCAGCTCTGGACTGTACGAAGCTTTCTTT
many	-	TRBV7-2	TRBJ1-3	CASSPRGVRNTIYF	TGTGCCAGCAGCCCCAGAGGGGTTAGAAACACCATATATTTT
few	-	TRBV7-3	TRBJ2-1	CASSLGLGSGSYNEQFF	TGTGCCAGCAGCTTAGGTCTGGGGTCGGGCTCCTACAATGAGCAGTTCTTC
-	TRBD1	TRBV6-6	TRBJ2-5	CASSYSTGGQETQYF	TGTGCCAGCAGTTACTCTACAGGGGGCCAAGAGACCCAGTACTTC
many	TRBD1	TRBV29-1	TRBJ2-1	CSVEPQDRVMDNEQFF	TGCAGCGTTGAACCCCAGGACAGGGTCATGGACAATGAGCAGTTCTTC
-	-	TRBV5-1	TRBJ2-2	CASSFGGTGELFF	TGCGCCAGCAGCTTTGGGGGAACCGGGGAGCTGTTTTTT
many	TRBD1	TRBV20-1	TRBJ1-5	CSARRGQKLGPQHF	TGCAGTGCTAGAAGGGGGCAGAAGTTGGGGCCCCAGCATTTT
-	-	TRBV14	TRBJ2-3	CASSRNPGGADTQYF	TGTGCCAGCAGCCGGAACCCCGGTGGGGCAGATACGCAGTATTTT
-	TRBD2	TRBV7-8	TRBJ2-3	CASSLLVWVAGVLDTQYF	TGTGCCAGCAGCTTACTTGTTTGGGTAGCGGGAGTATTGGATACGCAGTATTTT
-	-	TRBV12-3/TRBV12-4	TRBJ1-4	CASSRSGATNEKLFF	TGTGCCAGCAGCCGCTCAGGGGCAACTAATGAAAAACTGTTTTTT
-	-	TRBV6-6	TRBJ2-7	CASSQLERSYEQYF	TGTGCCAGCAGTCAACTGGAAAGAAGCTACGAGCAGTACTTC
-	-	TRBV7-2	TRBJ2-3	CASSYLAPDTQYF	TGTGCCAGCAGCTATCTAGCGCCAGATACGCAGTATTTT
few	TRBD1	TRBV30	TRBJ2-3	CAWSASSDRVLADTQYF	TGTGCCTGGAGTGCCTCCTCGGACAGGGTGCTGGCAGATACGCAGTATTTT